The 18 T cell receptor beta chains given below trace back to one sample, sequenced in a study of T cells in Graves' hyperthyroidism and ophthalmopathy (dated by TCRdb to between 2018 and 2020). The library was prepared using multiplex PCR. The run used an Illumina HiSeq 2000. The TCR beta CDR3 regions were amplified from RNA transcripts. The TCR CDR3 was subjected to a first round of RT-PCR using the HTBI primer set and the Qiagen OneStep RT-PCR kit. Using fastp at Q25 and MiXCR, TCRdb reprocessed the public reads and kept productive beta chains. CDR3 protein sequences are deduplicated, and each keeps its most common genes and DNA. This sample comprises 75,000 to 100,000 distinct CDR3 sequences, around 50% of them detected only once. The top ten clones comprise 27% of the sample. The sequenced material came from blood. The source of these receptors is a woman in her thirties or forties with Graves' hyperthyroidism.

The chain carries TRBV5-4 and TRBJ2-7; D gene unclear. The V end was cut by 1 base, the J end by 7 bases, with 12 bases between. The germline gives CDR1 SGHNT, CDR2 YYREEE (reference sequence). The CDR3 is made up of 13 amino acids. CDR3 bases: TGTGCCAGCAGCTTGTCCCTTGGTCGGGAGCAGTACTTC. Amino acids: CASSLSLGREQYF. The whole variable domain, filled in from reference TRBV5-4 and TRBJ2-7, reads ETGVTQSPTHLIKTRGQQVTLRCSSQSGHNTVSWYQQALGQGPQFIFQYYREEENGRGNFPPRFSGLQFPNYSSELNVNALELDDSALYLCASSLSLGREQYFGPGTRLTVT.

This clonotype came up many times. The chain uses TRBV2 and TRBJ2-7, with 9 bases identical to TRBD1. Per germline, CDR1 SNHLY and CDR2 FYNNEI. The trim removed 5 bases at V and 0 bases at J, leaving 5 bases unmatched. There are 15 residues in the CDR3. CDR3 region: CASSSGTGSSYEQYF. Written as DNA, the CDR3 is TGTGCCAGCAGTTCCGGGACAGGGAGCTCCTACGAGCAGTACTTC.

This clonotype was counted many times. The J gene is TRBJ1-5, the V gene TRBV7-8, with unresolved D. V lost 0 bases and J lost 0, with 9 bases in between. The germline gives CDR1 SGHVS, CDR2 FQNEAQ. The CDR3 spans 16 residues. In DNA form, the CDR3 reads TGTGCCAGCAGCTTAGCCGGACGGTATAGCAATCAGCCCCAGCATTTT. The encoded protein is CASSLAGRYSNQPQHF.

This clonotype has at least ten counts. The chain is built from TRBV12-3 or TRBV12-4 and TRBJ1-5; tentatively, D is TRBD1 (5 bases). This CDR3 region has 16 residues. The V and J ends lost 1 base and 1 base respectively, with 11 bases between them. CDR3 nucleotides: TGTGCCAGCAGTTTAGGGGGCAGTAGGAGCAATCAGCCCCAGCATTTT. This codes for CASSLGGSRSNQPQHF.

Details on this clonotype: Given a much more abundant clone one base away, this may be a read error. This chain uses TRBV5-1 with TRBJ2-3, with TRBD2 matching 8 bases. The CDR3 is made up of 14 amino acids. Germline CDR1 SGHRS, CDR2 YFSETQ. The trim removed 0 bases at V and 5 bases at J, leaving 2 bases unmatched. CDR3 sequence: CASSLGLAIDTQYF. In nucleotides, the CDR3 is TGCGCCAGCAGCTTGGGACTAGCGATAGATACGCAGTATTTT.

This clonotype was seen only once. This may stem from a read error, because a much larger clone lies one nucleotide away. V and J are TRBV5-1 and TRBJ1-4; 8 bases map to TRBD1. From germline, CDR1 is SGHRS and CDR2 YFSETQ. The CDR3 consists of 15 residues. The CDR3 region has the DNA TGCGCCAGCAGCCATACAGGGGGATCAAATGAAGAACTGTTTTTT. Protein product: CASSHTGGSNEELFF.

This clonotype was picked up many times. V and J are TRBV5-1 and TRBJ2-5, with 13 bases that match TRBD2. CDR3 size: 16 residues. Germline values: CDR1 SGHRS, CDR2 YFSETQ. The V segment lost 0 bases and the J segment 4 bases; nucleotides outside the gene matches: 3. The CDR3 nucleotides read TGCGCCAGCAGCTTGGGACTAGCGGGAGGCGTAGAGACCCAGTACTTC. It encodes CASSLGLAGGVETQYF. Full variable domain (missing parts from reference TRBV5-1 and TRBJ2-5): KAGVTQTPRYLIKTRGQQVTLSCSPISGHRSVSWYQQTPGQGLQFLFEYFSETQRNKGNFPGRFSGRQFSNSRSEMNVSTLELGDSALYLCASSLGLAGGVETQYFGPGTRLLVL.

This clonotype was recorded many times. V usage is TRBV10-3 and J usage is TRBJ2-5, with TRBD1 identical over 9 bases. The CDR3 has 14 residues. CDR1 and CDR2 from the germline V gene are ENHRY and SYGVKD. V gave up 5 bases and J gave up 8 bases; unmatched junction bases: 9. The CDR3 reads CAISPGGDRDTQYF. The CDR3 DNA is TGTGCCATCAGTCCTGGCGGGGACAGGGACACCCAGTACTTC.

This sequence joins TRBV29-1 and TRBJ1-2, with D perhaps TRBD1 (6 bases). This CDR3 is 15 amino acids long. From germline, CDR1 is SQVTM and CDR2 ANQGSEA. The V end lost 7 bases, the J end lost 7 bases, and 25 bases lay between the germline ends. The CDR3 DNA sequence: TGCAGCGCTGCGGGGCGTCAGGGGAGGGTCGGTGGCTACACCTTC. Amino acids: CSAAGRQGRVGGYTF. Looking up the rest from reference TRBV29-1 and TRBJ1-2 gives the full variable domain: SAVISQKPSRDICQRGTSLTIQCQVDSQVTMMFWYRQQPGQSLTLIATANQGSEATYESGFVIDKFPISRPNLTFSTLTVSNMSPEDSSIYLCSAAGRQGRVGGYTFGSGTRLTVV.

The chain couples TRBV6-1 to TRBJ1-2; 7 bases line up with TRBD1. The V and J ends lost 9 bases and 2 bases, in that order; junction bases with no gene match: 6. This CDR3 is 13 amino acids long. Germline V gene lookup returns CDR1 MNHNS and CDR2 SASEGT. CDR3 amino acids: CASRQGGNYGYTF. The DNA for the CDR3 is TGTGCCAGTAGACAGGGAGGGAACTATGGCTACACCTTC.

V gene TRBV29-1 combines with J gene TRBJ1-2; D remains ambiguous. Germline CDR1 SQVTM, CDR2 ANQGSEA. Between the trimmed V and J ends, which lost 8 bases and 13 bases, there was a span of 17 bases. The CDR3 has 10 amino acids. CDR3 coding DNA: TGCAGCAGCCTAGGTCGTGGCCGCACCTTC. This sequence encodes CSSLGRGRTF.

The chain has TRBV2 and TRBJ1-5; 8 bases match TRBD1. CDR1 SNHLY and CDR2 FYNNEI come from the germline V gene. Trimming at V came to 6 bases and at J to 4 bases, leaving 5 bases not matched to a gene. The CDR3 is 14 residues long. The CDR3 sequence: CASRRQGLNQPQHF. For the CDR3, the DNA is TGTGCCAGCAGACGACAGGGGTTAAATCAGCCCCAGCATTTT.

V gene TRBV10-3 combines with J gene TRBJ1-3; D unresolved. In germline, CDR1 is ENHRY, CDR2 SYGVKD. The CDR3 is made up of 15 amino acids. V lost 3 bases and J lost 6, with 15 bases in between. CDR3 residues: CAISERARNANTIYF. In DNA form, the CDR3 reads TGTGCCATCAGTGAAAGGGCAAGGAACGCAAACACCATATATTTT.

By sample fraction, this clonotype is medium-sized. The gene calls are TRBV7-2 and TRBJ1-6; D might be TRBD1 (5 bases). V was trimmed by 3 bases and J by 9 bases, leaving 9 bases between them. CDR3 length: 13 amino acids. The germline V gene has CDR1 SGHTA and CDR2 FQGNSA. As DNA, the CDR3 is TGTGCCAGCAGCTTTAGCAGGGCTTCACCCCTCCACTTT. Translated: CASSFSRASPLHF.

This sequence joins TRBV29-1 and TRBJ1-1; tentative D call: TRBD1 (6 bases). This CDR3 has 15 residues. The germline gives CDR1 SQVTM, CDR2 ANQGSEA. Trimming removed 8 bases from V and 1 base from J, with 20 bases in between. The CDR3 protein is CSSDRRTERNTEAFF. In DNA, the CDR3 is TGCAGCTCAGACAGGCGGACGGAGAGGAACACTGAAGCTTTCTTT.

This clonotype was counted only a few times. This rearrangement joins TRBV7-2 to TRBJ2-5; the D gene is possibly TRBD2 (6 bases). Germline V gives CDR1 SGHTA, CDR2 FQGNSA. The CDR3 runs to 17 residues. Trimming shortened V by 6 bases and J by 0 bases, and 20 bases separated the two germline ends. The CDR3: CASSLRGGLTYQETQYF. In DNA, the CDR3 is TGTGCCAGCAGTTTAAGGGGCGGACTAACGTACCAAGAGACCCAGTACTTC. Complete variable domain (other parts from reference TRBV7-2 and TRBJ2-5): GAGVSQSPSNKVTEKGKDVELRCDPISGHTALYWYRQSLGQGLEFLIYFQGNSAPDKSGLPSDRFSAERTGGSVSTLTIQRTQQEDSAVYLCASSLRGGLTYQETQYFGPGTRLLVL.

On this clonotype: Since the CDR3 does not end with the conserved phenylalanine or tryptophan, this likely comes from a read error. The chain links TRBV5-1 to TRBJ1-1; a weak D match, TRBD1 (6 bases). The CDR3 consists of 15 residues. CDR1 and CDR2 (germline): SGHRS, YFSETQ. The CDR3 region has the DNA TGCGCCAGCAGCTTGAAACAGGGACTGAACACTGGAGCTTTCCCT. Encoded protein: CASSLKQGLNTGAFP.

The chain employs TRBV29-1 and TRBJ1-2, with 9 bases that match TRBD1. CDR3 length equals 10 residues. Trimming cost V 7 bases and J 12 bases; bases outside gene matches: 6. Germline V gives CDR1 SQVTM, CDR2 ANQGSEA. The CDR3 reads CSAAGQGNTF. In nucleotides, the CDR3 is TGCAGCGCTGCGGGACAGGGAAACACCTTC.